What follows are 27 T cell receptor beta chains derived from one specimen sequenced in a study of long-term antiretroviral therapy in people with HIV. immunoSEQ v3.0 was run at survey level. Sequencing was performed with immunoSEQ multiplex PCR; in TCRdb, only in-frame clones are kept and a portion is missing. The sample consists of some 19,000 clones, roughly nine tenths of them appearing once. The sequenced sample was unsorted PBMCs, obtained 0.5 years after starting antiretroviral therapy. The receptors originated from a man aged 35 to 55 with HIV.

The chain has TRBV2 and TRBJ1-2, with D unclear. Germline V gene sequence: CDR1 SNHLY, CDR2 FYNNEI. The CDR3 spans 12 residues. Trimming removed 2 bases at V and 13 bases at J, with 14 bases between. The CDR3 loop is CASSELARRPTF. DNA of the CDR3: TGTGCCAGCAGTGAACTGGCGAGACGACCCACCTTC.

For the CDR3, the DNA is TGCGCCAGCAGCCCCGCAATCGGACTCCCCCAAGAGACCCAGTACTTC. Translation gives CASSPAIGLPQETQYF. The chain couples TRBV5-1 to TRBJ2-5; D possibly corresponds to TRBD2 (5 bases). Trimming left V 4 bases short and J 1 base short, with 17 bases between. In germline, CDR1 is SGHRS, CDR2 YFSETQ. CDR3 length: 16 amino acids.

The V and J genes are TRBV19 and TRBJ2-2, with D perhaps matching TRBD2 (5 bases). Trimming took off 5 bases at V and 2 bases at J, with 12 bases between the two ends. Germline V gene sequence: CDR1 LNHDA, CDR2 SQIVND (reference sequence). This CDR3 has 15 residues. CDR3: CASSPGGTNTGELFF. The DNA of the CDR3 is TGTGCCAGTAGTCCCGGAGGAACTAACACCGGGGAGCTGTTTTTT.

The CDR3 region has the DNA TGTGCCAGCAGCCAAGGGTGGGGCACCCGCTCCTACAATGAGCAGTTCTTC. Protein: CASSQGWGTRSYNEQFF. The chain carries TRBV14 and TRBJ2-1; D perhaps matches TRBD1 (5 bases). This CDR3 region has 17 residues. The germline CDR1 and CDR2 sequences are SGHDN and FVKESK. The V end was cut by 1 base, the J end by 0 bases, with 13 bases between.

This chain connects TRBV5-3 to TRBJ1-1, with 8 bases matching TRBD1. TRBV5-3 is an open reading frame whose function is uncertain. V shed 4 bases and J 1 base; nucleotides not matched to a gene: 15. CDR3 size: 18 residues. CDR3 nucleotide sequence: TGTGCCAGAAGCAAAGATCCGGGACAGGTGAGGGAGAACACTGAAGCTTTCTTT. Residues: CARSKDPGQVRENTEAFF.

The chain joins TRBV4-3 to TRBJ2-1, with D unresolved. Germline CDR1 is LGHNA and CDR2 is YSLEER. V dropped 3 bases and J dropped 4 bases, with 16 bases sitting between them. The CDR3 contains 16 residues. Here the CDR3 DNA reads TGCGCCAGCAGCCAGTCGACTCGCGTCACGTACAATGAGCAGTTCTTC. Its translation: CASSQSTRVTYNEQFF.

The J gene is TRBJ2-3, the V gene TRBV2; D not resolved. This CDR3 contains 15 residues. V was pared by 2 bases and J by 4 bases, with 13 bases between. From germline, CDR1 is SNHLY and CDR2 FYNNEI. The CDR3 sequence is CASSESGSRADTQYF. CDR3 nucleotide sequence: TGTGCCAGCAGTGAATCCGGGTCCCGCGCAGATACGCAGTATTTT.

The V gene is TRBV4-1, the J gene TRBJ1-6; tentative D call: TRBD1 (5 bases). The germline gives CDR1 MGHRA, CDR2 YSYEKL. The CDR3 has 18 residues. V was cut by 4 bases and J by 7 bases, with 23 bases left in between. For the CDR3, the DNA is TGCGCCAGCAGCCTACCACGGGGCGAGAGCAAGGCCAATTCACCCCTCCACTTT. Its translation: CASSLPRGESKANSPLHF.

About this clone: Other DNA sequences in this specimen translate into the identical CDR3. The V and J genes are TRBV5-6 and TRBJ2-5; TRBD1 might be the D (5 bases). The CDR3 loop spans 14 amino acids. Trimming removed 0 bases from V and 5 bases from J, with 11 bases in between. Germline CDR1 and CDR2: SGHDT and YYEEEE. This CDR3 reads CASSLGSGRETQYF. As DNA, the CDR3 is TGTGCCAGCAGCTTGGGGTCAGGGCGGGAGACCCAGTACTTC. Filled out from reference TRBV5-6 and TRBJ2-5, the complete variable domain reads DAGVTQSPTHLIKTRGQQVTLRCSPKSGHDTVSWYQQALGQGPQFIFQYYEEEERQRGNFPDRFSGHQFPNYSSELNVNALLLGDSALYLCASSLGSGRETQYFGPGTRLLVL.

V gene TRBV29-1 combines with J gene TRBJ1-4; D is unresolved. The CDR3 totals 14 residues. The germline V gene has CDR1 SQVTM and CDR2 ANQGSEA. Trimming stripped 4 bases from V and 8 bases from J, with 17 bases between. The DNA for the CDR3 is TGCAGCGTTGGACATGACACGACCTTCGAAAAACTGTTTTTT. Protein: CSVGHDTTFEKLFF. The full variable domain, with the rest looked up from reference TRBV29-1 and TRBJ1-4, is SAVISQKPSRDICQRGTSLTIQCQVDSQVTMMFWYRQQPGQSLTLIATANQGSEATYESGFVIDKFPISRPNLTFSTLTVSNMSPEDSSIYLCSVGHDTTFEKLFFGSGTQLSVL.

This clone came up a few times. Here the CDR3 reads CASSSRAGGGLGEQFF. CDR3 coding DNA: TGTGCCAGCAGCTCGAGGGCCGGAGGGGGTTTGGGTGAGCAGTTCTTC. The rearrangement links TRBV7-2 to TRBJ2-1; the D call may be TRBD1 or TRBD2 (6 bases each). V was cut by 4 bases and J by 9 bases, with 22 bases left in between. CDR3 length: 16 amino acids. Germline CDR1 reads SGHTA; CDR2 reads FQGNSA.

The CDR3 reads CASSDTGNHNYGYTF. The CDR3 DNA reads TGTGCCAGCAGCGATACGGGGAACCATAACTATGGCTACACCTTC. This sequence joins TRBV9 and TRBJ1-2, with unresolved D. Deletions cut 3 bases from V and 1 base from J, with 13 bases between. This CDR3 contains 15 residues. Germline lookup yields CDR1 SGDLS and CDR2 YYNGEE.

There are a few counts of this clone. This chain links TRBV7-2 with TRBJ1-5, with a possible D match to TRBD1 (5 bases). Germline assignment: CDR1 SGHTA and CDR2 FQGNSA. The CDR3 length is 14 residues. Trimming left V 4 bases short and J 8 bases short, with 15 bases between. CDR3 coding DNA: TGTGCCAGCAGCTCCTCAGGGAGTGGAAAGCCCCAGCATTTT. Translating it yields CASSSSGSGKPQHF.

The chain links TRBV5-1 to TRBJ2-1, with 11 bases fitting TRBD2. J gave up 0 bases and V 5 bases, and 1 base lay outside the gene matches. This CDR3 has 15 amino acids. The germline CDR1 and CDR2 sequences are SGHRS and YFSETQ. The CDR3, as DNA: TGCGCCAGCAGAACTAGCGGGAGCTCCTACAATGAGCAGTTCTTC. As protein: CASRTSGSSYNEQFF.

The chain combines TRBV10-2 with TRBJ2-3; tentatively, D is TRBD1 or TRBD2 (5 bases each). The CDR3 loop spans 15 amino acids. V gave up 2 bases and J gave up 2 bases, with 11 bases separating them. The V gene's germline CDR1 is WSHSY and CDR2 SAAADI. In DNA, the CDR3 is TGCGCCAGCAGTGAGGGGACGCTCCTCACAGATACGCAGTATTTT. Protein sequence: CASSEGTLLTDTQYF.

V is TRBV6-5 and J is TRBJ1-4, with 9 bases matching TRBD1. The length of the CDR3 is 14 residues. V lost 4 bases, J lost 5 bases, and 2 bases stayed unmatched. Germline loops: CDR1 MNHEY, CDR2 SVGAGI. The CDR3 bases are TGTGCCAGCAGTTGGGGACAGGGAAATGAAAAACTGTTTTTT. Protein sequence: CASSWGQGNEKLFF.

V is TRBV11-2 and J is TRBJ2-3; D may be TRBD2 (5 bases). V lost 8 bases and J lost 6, with 15 bases in between. This CDR3 spans 13 amino acids. CDR1 and CDR2 (germline): SGHAT, FQNNGV. The CDR3 protein is CASCRARGDTQYF. DNA for the CDR3: TGTGCCAGCTGTAGGGCTAGAGGGGATACGCAGTATTTT.

The chain links TRBV5-5 to TRBJ2-1, with 11 bases aligning to TRBD1. From germline, CDR1 is SGHKS and CDR2 YYEKEE (reference sequence). This CDR3 comprises 14 residues. The V gene end was trimmed by 4 bases and the J gene end by 8 bases; junction bases not matched to a gene: 5. Here the CDR3 reads CASSPDRGLYEQFF. DNA for the CDR3: TGTGCCAGCAGCCCGGACAGGGGGCTCTATGAGCAGTTCTTC.

J is TRBJ1-3 and V is TRBV4-1; D not certain. V was cut by 6 bases and J by 2 bases, with 11 bases left in between. Germline assignment: CDR1 MGHRA and CDR2 YSYEKL. The CDR3 has 14 residues. The CDR3 DNA reads as TGCGCCAGCAGTCCTTTGAATACTGGAAACACCATATATTTT. Protein sequence: CASSPLNTGNTIYF.

This chain joins TRBV5-1 and TRBJ2-7; D remains unclear. Trimming took 4 bases from V and 6 from J, leaving 14 bases between them. The CDR3 is 13 residues long. The germline V gene encodes CDR1 SGHRS and CDR2 YFSETQ. CDR3 protein: CASSTPASSEQYF. CDR3 nucleotides: TGCGCCAGCAGCACCCCAGCATCGAGCGAGCAGTACTTC.

This sequence joins TRBV11-3 and TRBJ2-7; 8 bases align to TRBD1. This CDR3 region has 14 residues. Per the germline V gene, CDR1 is SGHNT and CDR2 is YENEEA. The V segment lost 3 bases and the J segment 3 bases; nucleotides outside the gene matches: 4. DNA of the CDR3: TGTGCCAGCAGCTTTCAGGACAGGGACTACGAGCAGTACTTC. Translating gives CASSFQDRDYEQYF.

This clone was detected a few times. The chain links TRBV18 to TRBJ1-6; D ambiguous. CDR1 is KGHSH, CDR2 LQKENI, per germline. The CDR3 contains 15 residues. V lost 3 bases to trimming and J lost 5 bases, with 11 bases between them. The CDR3 region is CASSPPYFDNSPLHF. The CDR3 coding sequence is TGTGCCAGCTCACCTCCGTACTTTGATAATTCACCCCTCCACTTT.

This clone appeared once. The chain links TRBV6-5 to TRBJ2-7; 9 bases fit TRBD2. The CDR3 consists of 16 residues. Germline V gene lookup returns CDR1 MNHEY and CDR2 SVGAGI. The trim removed 4 bases at V and 9 bases at J, leaving 16 bases unmatched. The CDR3 region has the DNA TGTGCCAGCAGTTCCTTCGGGGTTAGCGGGGGACACGGGCAGTACTTC. This codes for CASSSFGVSGGHGQYF.

The J gene is TRBJ1-2, the V gene TRBV5-4; D is unresolved. Looked up from germline, CDR1 is SGHNT and CDR2 is YYREEE (reference sequence). The CDR3 extends over 12 amino acids. Trimming left V 4 bases short and J 8 bases short, with 12 bases between. For the CDR3, the DNA is TGTGCCAGCAGCATAGACCAGTGGGGCTACACCTTC. This sequence encodes CASSIDQWGYTF.

The V gene is TRBV5-1, the J gene TRBJ2-7; TRBD2 matches at 16 bases. Per germline, CDR1 SGHRS and CDR2 YFSETQ. Trimming at V came to 4 bases and at J to 6 bases, leaving 4 bases not matched to a gene. The CDR3 consists of 15 residues. This CDR3 reads CASSPGLAGGTEQYF. In nucleotides, the CDR3 is TGCGCCAGCAGCCCGGGACTAGCGGGAGGGACCGAGCAGTACTTC.

Comment on this clone: Its ends do not fully match the called genes, so a read error is possible. V gene TRBV5-4 combines with J gene TRBJ1-4, with 7 bases fitting TRBD1. This CDR3 is 11 amino acids long. The germline gives CDR1 SGHNT, CDR2 YYREEE (reference sequence). This chain's CDR3 is CASSLLGTVTF. The DNA for the CDR3 is TGTGCCAGCAGCTTACTCGGGACAGTCACTTTT. Based on the CDR3 plus reference TRBV5-4 and TRBJ1-4, the full variable domain is ETGVTQSPTHLIKTRGQQVTLRCSSQSGHNTVSWYQQALGQGPQFIFQYYREEENGRGNFPPRFSGLQFPNYSSELNVNALELDDSALYLCASSLLGTVTFGSGTQLSVL.

V usage is TRBV4-1 and J usage is TRBJ2-1, with 7 bases aligning to TRBD2. The CDR3 is 17 residues long. Germline CDR1 reads MGHRA; CDR2 reads YSYEKL. The ends lost 0 bases at V and 0 bases at J; junction bases unmatched: 5. CDR3 bases: TGCGCCAGCAGCCAAGACAGGCGGGGGAGCTCCTACAATGAGCAGTTCTTC. Translated, it gives CASSQDRRGSSYNEQFF.